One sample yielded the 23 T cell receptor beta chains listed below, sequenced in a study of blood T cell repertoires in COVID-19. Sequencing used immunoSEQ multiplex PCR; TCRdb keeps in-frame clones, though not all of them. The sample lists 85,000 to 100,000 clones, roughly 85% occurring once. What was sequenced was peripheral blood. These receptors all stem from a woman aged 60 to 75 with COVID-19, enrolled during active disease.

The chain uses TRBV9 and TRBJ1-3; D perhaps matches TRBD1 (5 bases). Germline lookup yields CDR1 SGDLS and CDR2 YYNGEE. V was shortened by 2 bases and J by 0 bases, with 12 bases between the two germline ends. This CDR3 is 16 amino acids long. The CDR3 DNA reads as TGTGCCAGCAGCGTTCCTGGACAACTCTCTGGAAACACCATATATTTT. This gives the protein CASSVPGQLSGNTIYF.

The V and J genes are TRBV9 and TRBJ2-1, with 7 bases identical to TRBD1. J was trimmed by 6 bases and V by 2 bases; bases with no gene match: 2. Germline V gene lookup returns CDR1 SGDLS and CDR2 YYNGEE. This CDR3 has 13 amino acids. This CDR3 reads CASSVGQFNEQFF. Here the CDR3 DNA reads TGTGCCAGCAGCGTGGGACAGTTCAATGAGCAGTTCTTC.

CDR3 in DNA: TGTGCCAGCAGCTTTAGCGGGGGGGACGATACGCAGTATTTT. This gives the protein CASSFSGGDDTQYF. The chain combines TRBV7-2 with TRBJ2-3; TRBD2 aligns across 11 bases. The V and J ends lost 3 bases and 6 bases, in that order; junction bases with no gene match: 2. From germline, CDR1 is SGHTA and CDR2 FQGNSA. The CDR3 has 14 residues.

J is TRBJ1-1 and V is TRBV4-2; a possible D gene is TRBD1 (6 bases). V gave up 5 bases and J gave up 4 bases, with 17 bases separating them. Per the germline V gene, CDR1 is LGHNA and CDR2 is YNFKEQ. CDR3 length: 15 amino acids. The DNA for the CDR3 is TGTGCCAGCAGCAAACAGACGGTGGGGGCCACTGAAGCTTTCTTT. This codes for CASSKQTVGATEAFF.

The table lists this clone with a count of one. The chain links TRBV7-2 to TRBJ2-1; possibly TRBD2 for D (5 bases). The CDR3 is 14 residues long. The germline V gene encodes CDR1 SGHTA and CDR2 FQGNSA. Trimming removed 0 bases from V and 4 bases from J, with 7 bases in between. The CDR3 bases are TGTGCCAGCAGCTTAGCCGGGGAGTACAATGAGCAGTTCTTC. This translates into CASSLAGEYNEQFF.

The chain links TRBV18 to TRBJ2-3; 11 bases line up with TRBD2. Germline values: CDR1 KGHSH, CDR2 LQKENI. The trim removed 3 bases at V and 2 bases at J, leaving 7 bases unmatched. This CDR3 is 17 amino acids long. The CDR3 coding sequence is TGTGCCAGCTCACCCCTGGCTAGCGGGGGGACCACAGATACGCAGTATTTT. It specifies CASSPLASGGTTDTQYF. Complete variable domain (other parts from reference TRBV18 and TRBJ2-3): NAGVMQNPRHLVRRRGQEARLRCSPMKGHSHVYWYRQLPEEGLKFMVYLQKENIIDESGMPKERFSAEFPKEGPSILRIQQVVRGDSAAYFCASSPLASGGTTDTQYFGPGTRLTVL.

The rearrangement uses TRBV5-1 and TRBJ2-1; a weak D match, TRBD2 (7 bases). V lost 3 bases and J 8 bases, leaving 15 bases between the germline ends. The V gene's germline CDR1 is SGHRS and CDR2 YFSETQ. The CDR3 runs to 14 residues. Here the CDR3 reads CASSSGGGKDEQFF. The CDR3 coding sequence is TGCGCCAGCAGCTCGGGGGGCGGTAAGGATGAGCAGTTCTTC.

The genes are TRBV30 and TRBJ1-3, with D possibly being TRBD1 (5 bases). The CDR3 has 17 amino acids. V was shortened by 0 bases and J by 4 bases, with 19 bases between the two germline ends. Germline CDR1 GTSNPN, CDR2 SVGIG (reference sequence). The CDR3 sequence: CAWSVGGGSQIGNTIYF. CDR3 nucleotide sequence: TGTGCCTGGAGTGTAGGTGGGGGGTCCCAAATCGGAAACACCATATATTTT.

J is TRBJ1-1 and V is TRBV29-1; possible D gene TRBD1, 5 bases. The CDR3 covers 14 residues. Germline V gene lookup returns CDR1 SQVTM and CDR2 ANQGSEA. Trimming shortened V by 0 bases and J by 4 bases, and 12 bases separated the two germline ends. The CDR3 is CSVEEGGEFTEAFF. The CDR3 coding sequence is TGCAGCGTTGAAGAGGGGGGGGAGTTCACTGAAGCTTTCTTT.

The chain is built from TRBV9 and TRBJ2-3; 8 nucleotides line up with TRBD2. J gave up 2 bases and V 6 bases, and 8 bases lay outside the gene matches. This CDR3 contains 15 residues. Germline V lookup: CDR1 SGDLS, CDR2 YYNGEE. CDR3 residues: CASNPGGGNTDTQYF. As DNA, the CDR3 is TGTGCCAGCAACCCCGGGGGGGGAAACACAGATACGCAGTATTTT.

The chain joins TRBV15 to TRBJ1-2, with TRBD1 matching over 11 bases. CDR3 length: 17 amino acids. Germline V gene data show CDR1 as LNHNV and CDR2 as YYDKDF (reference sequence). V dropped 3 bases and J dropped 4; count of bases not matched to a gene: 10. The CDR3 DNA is TGTGCCACCAGCAGCTATGGACAGGGGGCGCGTACCTATGGCTACACCTTC. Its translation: CATSSYGQGARTYGYTF.

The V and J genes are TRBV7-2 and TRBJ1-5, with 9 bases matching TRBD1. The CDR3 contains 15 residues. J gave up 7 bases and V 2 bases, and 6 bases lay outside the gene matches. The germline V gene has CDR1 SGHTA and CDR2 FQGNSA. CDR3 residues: CASSLMGQGFQPQHF. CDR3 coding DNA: TGTGCCAGCAGCTTAATGGGACAGGGTTTCCAGCCCCAGCATTTT.

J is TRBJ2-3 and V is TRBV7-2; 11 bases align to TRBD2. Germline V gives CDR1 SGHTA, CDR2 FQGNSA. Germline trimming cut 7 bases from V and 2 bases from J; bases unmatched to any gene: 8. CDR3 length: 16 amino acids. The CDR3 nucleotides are TGTGCCAGCACCCAGACTAGCGGGGCATACACAGATACGCAGTATTTT. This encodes CASTQTSGAYTDTQYF. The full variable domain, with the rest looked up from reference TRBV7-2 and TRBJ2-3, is GAGVSQSPSNKVTEKGKDVELRCDPISGHTALYWYRQSLGQGLEFLIYFQGNSAPDKSGLPSDRFSAERTGGSVSTLTIQRTQQEDSAVYLCASTQTSGAYTDTQYFGPGTRLTVL.

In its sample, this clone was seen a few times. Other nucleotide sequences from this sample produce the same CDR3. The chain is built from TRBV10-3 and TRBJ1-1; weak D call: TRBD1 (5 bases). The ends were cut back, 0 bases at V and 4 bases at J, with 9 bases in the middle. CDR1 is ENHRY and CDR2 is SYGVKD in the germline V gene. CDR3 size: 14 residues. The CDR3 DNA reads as TGTGCCATCAGTGAGTCCCGGGGGGGCACTGAAGCTTTCTTT. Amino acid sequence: CAISESRGGTEAFF.

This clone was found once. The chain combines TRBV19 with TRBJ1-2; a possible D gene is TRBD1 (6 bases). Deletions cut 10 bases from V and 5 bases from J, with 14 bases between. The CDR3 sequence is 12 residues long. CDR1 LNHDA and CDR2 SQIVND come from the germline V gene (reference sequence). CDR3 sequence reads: CATSTGAYGYTF. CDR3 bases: TGTGCCACTTCGACAGGCGCATATGGCTACACCTTC. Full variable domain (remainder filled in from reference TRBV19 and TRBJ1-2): DGGITQSPKYLFRKEGQNVTLSCEQNLNHDAMYWYRQDPGQGLRLIYYSQIVNDFQKGDIAEGYSVSREKKESFPLTVTSAQKNPTAFYLCATSTGAYGYTFGSGTRLTVV.

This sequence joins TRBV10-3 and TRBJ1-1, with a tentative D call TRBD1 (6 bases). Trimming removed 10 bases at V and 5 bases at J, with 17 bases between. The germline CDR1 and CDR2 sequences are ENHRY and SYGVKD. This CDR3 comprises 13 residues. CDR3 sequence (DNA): TGTGCCACGGGTGGGGGCTTAGTTACTGAAGCTTTCTTT. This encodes CATGGGLVTEAFF.

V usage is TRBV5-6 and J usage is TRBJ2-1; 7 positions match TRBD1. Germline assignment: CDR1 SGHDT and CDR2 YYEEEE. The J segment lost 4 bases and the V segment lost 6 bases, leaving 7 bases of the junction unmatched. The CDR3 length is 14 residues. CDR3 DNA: TGTGCCAGCAACACGGGACAGTCATACAATGAGCAGTTCTTC. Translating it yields CASNTGQSYNEQFF.

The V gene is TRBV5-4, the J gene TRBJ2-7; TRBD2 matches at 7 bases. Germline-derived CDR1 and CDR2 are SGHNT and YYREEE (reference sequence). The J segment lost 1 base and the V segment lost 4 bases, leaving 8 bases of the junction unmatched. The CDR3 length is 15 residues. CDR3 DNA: TGTGCCAGCAGCCCCGGACGGGGGGTGTCCTACGAGCAGTACTTC. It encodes CASSPGRGVSYEQYF.

In DNA form, the CDR3 reads TGCGCCAGCAGCTTGGAAGGGGGCCTATCCTACAATGAGCAGTTCTTC. Its protein product is CASSLEGGLSYNEQFF. The chain links TRBV5-1 to TRBJ2-1; 7 nucleotides agree with TRBD1. There are 16 residues in the CDR3. The germline CDR1 and CDR2 sequences are SGHRS and YFSETQ. V shed 0 bases and J 1 base; nucleotides not matched to a gene: 4.

CDR3 in DNA: TGTGCCAGCAGCTCCACGCACGGACAGGCAGGCTATGAGCAGTTCTTC. This encodes CASSSTHGQAGYEQFF. This chain connects TRBV7-9 to TRBJ2-1, with 7 bases lining up with TRBD1. The CDR3 length is 16 residues. Germline V gene lookup returns CDR1 SEHNR and CDR2 FQNEAQ (reference sequence). The junction had 14 bases not matched to a gene; V was cut back by 4 bases and J by 8 bases.

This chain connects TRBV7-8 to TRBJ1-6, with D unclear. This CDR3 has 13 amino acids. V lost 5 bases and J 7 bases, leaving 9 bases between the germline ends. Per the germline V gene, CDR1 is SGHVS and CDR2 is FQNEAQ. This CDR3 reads CASSADLNSPLHF. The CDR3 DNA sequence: TGTGCCAGCAGCGCCGACTTAAATTCACCCCTCCACTTT.

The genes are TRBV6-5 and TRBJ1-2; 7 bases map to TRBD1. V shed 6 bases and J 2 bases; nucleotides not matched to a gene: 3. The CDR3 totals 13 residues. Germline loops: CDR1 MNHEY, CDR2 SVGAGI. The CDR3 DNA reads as TGTGCCAGCAGGCCGACAGGGAACTATGGCTACACCTTC. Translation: CASRPTGNYGYTF.

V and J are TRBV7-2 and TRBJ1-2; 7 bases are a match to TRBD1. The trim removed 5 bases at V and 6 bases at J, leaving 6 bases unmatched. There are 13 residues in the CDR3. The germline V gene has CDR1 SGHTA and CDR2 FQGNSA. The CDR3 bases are TGTGCCAGCAGCCTCGTCACAGGGGATGGCTACACCTTC. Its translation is CASSLVTGDGYTF.